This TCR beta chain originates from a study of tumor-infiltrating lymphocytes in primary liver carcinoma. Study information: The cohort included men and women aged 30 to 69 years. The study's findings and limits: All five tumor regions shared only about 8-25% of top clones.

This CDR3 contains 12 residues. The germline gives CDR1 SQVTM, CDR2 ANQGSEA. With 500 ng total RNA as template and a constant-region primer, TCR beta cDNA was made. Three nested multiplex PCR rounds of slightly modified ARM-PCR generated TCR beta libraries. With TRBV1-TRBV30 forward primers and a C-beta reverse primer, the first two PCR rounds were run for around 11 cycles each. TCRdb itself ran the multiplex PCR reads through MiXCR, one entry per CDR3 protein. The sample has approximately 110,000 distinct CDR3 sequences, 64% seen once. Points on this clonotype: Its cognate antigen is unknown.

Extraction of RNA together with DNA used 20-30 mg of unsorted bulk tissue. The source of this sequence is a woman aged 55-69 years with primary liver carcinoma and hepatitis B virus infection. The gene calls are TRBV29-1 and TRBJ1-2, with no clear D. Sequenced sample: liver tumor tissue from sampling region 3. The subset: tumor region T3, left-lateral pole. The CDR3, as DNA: TGCAGAGTCATGACCGTAACTGGTGGTTACACCTTC. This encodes CRVMTVTGGYTF.